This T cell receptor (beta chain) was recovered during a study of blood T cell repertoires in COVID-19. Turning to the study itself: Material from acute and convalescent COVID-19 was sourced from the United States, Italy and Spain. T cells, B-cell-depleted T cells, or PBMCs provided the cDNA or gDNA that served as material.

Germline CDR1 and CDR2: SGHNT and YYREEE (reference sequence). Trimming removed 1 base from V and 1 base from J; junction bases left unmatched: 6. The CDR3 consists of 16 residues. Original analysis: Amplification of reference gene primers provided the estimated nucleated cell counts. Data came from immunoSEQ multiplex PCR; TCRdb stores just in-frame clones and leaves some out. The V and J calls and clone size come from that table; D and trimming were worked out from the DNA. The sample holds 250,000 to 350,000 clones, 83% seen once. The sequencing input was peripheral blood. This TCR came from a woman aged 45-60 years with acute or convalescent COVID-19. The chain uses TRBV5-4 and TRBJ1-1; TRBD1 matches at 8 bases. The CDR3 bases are TGTGCCAGCAGCTTGCCAGGGGGCATGGGGAACACTGAAGCTTTCTTT. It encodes CASSLPGGMGNTEAFF.